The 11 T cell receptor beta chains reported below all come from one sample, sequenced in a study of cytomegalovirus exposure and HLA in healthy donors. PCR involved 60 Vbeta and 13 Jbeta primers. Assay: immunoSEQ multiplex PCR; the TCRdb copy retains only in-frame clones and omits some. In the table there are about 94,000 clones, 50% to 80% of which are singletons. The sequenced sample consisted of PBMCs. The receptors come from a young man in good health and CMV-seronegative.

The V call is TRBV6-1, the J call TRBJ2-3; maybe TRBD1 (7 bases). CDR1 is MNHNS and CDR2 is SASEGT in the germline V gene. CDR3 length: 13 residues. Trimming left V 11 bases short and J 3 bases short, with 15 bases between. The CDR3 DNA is TGTGCCTCCTCAGGGGGGTGGACAGATACGCAGTATTTT. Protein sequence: CASSGGWTDTQYF.

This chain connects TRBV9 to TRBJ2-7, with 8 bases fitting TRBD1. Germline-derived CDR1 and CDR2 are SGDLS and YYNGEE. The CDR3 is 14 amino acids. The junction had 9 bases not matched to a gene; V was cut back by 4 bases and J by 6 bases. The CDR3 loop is CASSSRTGLGEQYF. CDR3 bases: TGTGCCAGCAGCTCACGGACAGGGTTGGGCGAGCAGTACTTC.

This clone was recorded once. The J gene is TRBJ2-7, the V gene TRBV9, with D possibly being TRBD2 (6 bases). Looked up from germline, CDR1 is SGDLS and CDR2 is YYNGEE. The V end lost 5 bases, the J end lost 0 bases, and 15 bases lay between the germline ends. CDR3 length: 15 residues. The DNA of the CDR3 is TGTGCCAGCAGTATCGCGGGGCACAGCTCCTACGAGCAGTACTTC. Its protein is CASSIAGHSSYEQYF.

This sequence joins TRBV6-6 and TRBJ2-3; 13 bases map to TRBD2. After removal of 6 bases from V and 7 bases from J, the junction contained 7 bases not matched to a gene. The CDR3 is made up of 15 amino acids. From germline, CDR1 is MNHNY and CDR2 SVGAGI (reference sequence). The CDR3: CASSPTSGGGNTQYF. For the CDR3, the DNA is TGTGCCAGCAGCCCTACTAGCGGGGGGGGGAATACGCAGTATTTT.

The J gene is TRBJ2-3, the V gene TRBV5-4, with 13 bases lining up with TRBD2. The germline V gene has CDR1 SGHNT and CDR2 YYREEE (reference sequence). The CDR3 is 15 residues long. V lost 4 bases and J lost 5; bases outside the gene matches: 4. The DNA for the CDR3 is TGTGCCAGCAGCATACTAGCGGGAGGGGAAGATACGCAGTATTTT. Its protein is CASSILAGGEDTQYF.

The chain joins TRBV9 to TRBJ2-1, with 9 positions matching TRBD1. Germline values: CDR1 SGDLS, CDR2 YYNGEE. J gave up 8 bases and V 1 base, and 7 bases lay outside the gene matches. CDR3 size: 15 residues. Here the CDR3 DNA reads TGTGCCAGCAGCGTAAGCGGGACAGGGATTGATGAGCAGTTCTTC. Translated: CASSVSGTGIDEQFF.

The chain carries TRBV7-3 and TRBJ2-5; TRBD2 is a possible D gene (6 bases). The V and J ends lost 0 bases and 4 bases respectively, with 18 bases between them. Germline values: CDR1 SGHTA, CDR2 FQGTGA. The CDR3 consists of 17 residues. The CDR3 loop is CASSLTYTFGTLETQYF. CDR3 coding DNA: TGTGCCAGCAGCTTAACGTATACGTTCGGGACTTTAGAGACCCAGTACTTC. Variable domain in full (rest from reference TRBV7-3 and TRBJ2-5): GAGVSQTPSNKVTEKGKYVELRCDPISGHTALYWYRQSLGQGPEFLIYFQGTGAADDSGLPNDRFFAVRPEGSVSTLKIQRTERGDSAVYLCASSLTYTFGTLETQYFGPGTRLLVL.

The CDR3 DNA reads TGTGCCAGCAGCCCGGGGGGGCCGCCCACTGAAGCTTTCTTT. This gives the protein CASSPGGPPTEAFF. The chain couples TRBV7-3 to TRBJ1-1, with D possibly matching TRBD1 (6 bases). V lost 5 bases and J lost 4, with 14 bases in between. Germline values: CDR1 SGHTA, CDR2 FQGTGA. CDR3 length equals 14 residues.

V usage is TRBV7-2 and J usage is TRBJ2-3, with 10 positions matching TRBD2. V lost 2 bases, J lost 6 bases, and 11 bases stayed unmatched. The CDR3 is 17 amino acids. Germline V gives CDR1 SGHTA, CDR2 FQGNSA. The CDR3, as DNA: TGTGCCAGCAGCTTAAGCCTGAGCGGGGGGGTGTGGGATACGCAGTATTTT. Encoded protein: CASSLSLSGGVWDTQYF.

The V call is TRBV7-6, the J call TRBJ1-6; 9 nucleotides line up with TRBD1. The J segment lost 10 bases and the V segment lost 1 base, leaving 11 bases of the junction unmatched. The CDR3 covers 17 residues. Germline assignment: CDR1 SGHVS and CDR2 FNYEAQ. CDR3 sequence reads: CASSLGPGTGIDSPLHF. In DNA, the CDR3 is TGTGCCAGCAGCTTAGGTCCCGGGACAGGGATCGACTCACCCCTCCACTTT. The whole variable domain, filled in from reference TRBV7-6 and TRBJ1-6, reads GAGVSQSPRYKVTKRGQDVALRCDPISGHVSLYWYRQALGQGPEFLTYFNYEAQQDKSGLPNDRFSAERPEGSISTLTIQRTEQRDSAMYRCASSLGPGTGIDSPLHFGNGTRLTVT.

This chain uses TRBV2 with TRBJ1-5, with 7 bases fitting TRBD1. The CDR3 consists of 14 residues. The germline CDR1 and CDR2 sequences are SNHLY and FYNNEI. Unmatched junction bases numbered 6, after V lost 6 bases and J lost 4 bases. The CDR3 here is CASSPRGSNQPQHF. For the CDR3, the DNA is TGTGCCAGCAGCCCCAGGGGGAGTAATCAGCCCCAGCATTTT.